This T cell receptor (beta chain) was captured by sequencing in a study of T-cell reconstitution after alpha-beta-depleted transplantation in children. Findings of the study overall: One year after transplant, T-cell counts and diversity came mostly from newly produced T cells. After transplant, at about two months, alpha-beta T cells were reportedly derived from several hundred expanded graft clones. Surviving recipient T cells and thymic progenitors produced the high day-60 TCRbeta diversity seen in some patients.

CDR1 is LGHNA, CDR2 YNFKEQ, per germline. Trimming shortened V by 0 bases and J by 3 bases, and 15 bases separated the two germline ends. The CDR3 extends over 17 amino acids. On this clonotype itself: Its cognate antigen is unknown.

Preparation of the TCRbeta library involved a method that used unique molecular identifiers. TCRdb reprocessed the PCR reads with MiXCR, giving one entry per CDR3 protein. The table includes 250,000 to 300,000 distinct CDR3 sequences, almost 8% detected once. The clonotype originates from a female patient aged 2-15 years who had a stem cell transplant for Fanconi anemia, so the T cells may come from the graft donor. Sample: peripheral blood, taken 360 days after TCRalphabeta/CD19-depleted stem cell transplant. The genes are TRBV4-2 and TRBJ1-3; D is uncertain. The DNA of the CDR3 is TGTGCCAGCAGCCAAGATCTCGTGGCGGGGAATGGAAACACCATATATTTT. This codes for CASSQDLVAGNGNTIYF.